This passage covers 16 T cell receptor beta chains from one sample sequenced in a study of patients and donors after allogeneic stem cell transplantation. TCRdb processed the RT-PCR reads anew with MiXCR; each CDR3 protein has one entry. The sample lists hundreds of thousands of distinct CDR3 sequences; over 12% were seen once. The sample taken for sequencing was blood, either unsorted or a sorted T cell fraction (not recorded which). The receptors shown here come from a human donor who was either an allogeneic HSCT recipient or a stem cell or donor lymphocyte infusion donor (not recorded which). It is not recorded whose cells these are; they may come from a transplant donor.

This clonotype was detected ten times or more. The chain couples TRBV14 to TRBJ2-5, with a possible D match to TRBD2 (5 bases). Looked up from germline, CDR1 is SGHDN and CDR2 is FVKESK. The V end lost 0 bases, the J end lost 4 bases, and 12 bases lay between the germline ends. The CDR3 has 15 amino acids. As DNA, the CDR3 is TGTGCCAGCAGCCAAGAGAGGGTGGCGCGAGAGACCCAGTACTTC. The encoded protein is CASSQERVARETQYF.

The V and J genes are TRBV6-5 and TRBJ1-1, with TRBD1 as a possible D gene (5 bases). Germline assignment: CDR1 MNHEY and CDR2 SVGAGI. Trimming pared 2 bases from V and 5 bases from J, leaving 15 bases between. This CDR3 region has 15 residues. The DNA of the CDR3 is TGTGCCAGCAGTTACGCGACGCATGCAGGGACTGAAGCTTTCTTT. Protein sequence: CASSYATHAGTEAFF.

V is TRBV6-1 and J is TRBJ1-2, with D perhaps matching TRBD1 (5 bases). The CDR3 contains 16 residues. The germline V and J ends were trimmed by 1 base and 7 bases, with 19 bases remaining between them. Germline V gene lookup returns CDR1 MNHNS and CDR2 SASEGT. The CDR3 loop reads CASSEEVGTLRFGYTF. CDR3 coding DNA: TGTGCCAGCAGTGAAGAGGTTGGGACCCTAAGATTTGGCTACACCTTC.

This clonotype was observed at least ten times. The chain has TRBV24-1 and TRBJ2-1; 12 nucleotides line up with TRBD1. Germline V gives CDR1 KGHDR, CDR2 SFDVKD. There are 18 residues in the CDR3. Germline trimming cut 0 bases from V and 9 bases from J; bases unmatched to any gene: 11. The CDR3 loop is CATSDLRRGQGALGEQFF. The CDR3 coding sequence is TGTGCCACCAGTGATTTGCGGAGGGGACAGGGGGCGCTGGGTGAGCAGTTCTTC.

This clonotype occurred many times. V and J are TRBV29-1 and TRBJ1-1; TRBD1 aligns across 7 bases. The germline gives CDR1 SQVTM, CDR2 ANQGSEA. V shed 4 bases and J 1 base; nucleotides not matched to a gene: 0. The CDR3 runs 12 residues. CDR3: CSVGQGNTEAFF. DNA of the CDR3: TGCAGCGTTGGACAGGGGAACACTGAAGCTTTCTTT.

The rearrangement joins TRBV20-1 to TRBJ2-1, with 7 bases lining up with TRBD1. J gave up 7 bases and V 5 bases, and 14 bases lay outside the gene matches. This CDR3 has 15 residues. Germline V gene data show CDR1 as DFQATT and CDR2 as SNEGSKA (reference sequence). In DNA form, the CDR3 reads TGCAGTGCTCAATTTCCGGGACAGCGCCCGAATGAGCAGTTCTTC. This translates into CSAQFPGQRPNEQFF.

This clonotype was recorded at least ten times. This sequence joins TRBV2 and TRBJ2-6; D might be TRBD2 (5 bases). The ends were cut back, 6 bases at V and 2 bases at J, with 8 bases in the middle. The CDR3 covers 14 residues. The germline V gene encodes CDR1 SNHLY and CDR2 FYNNEI. For the CDR3, the DNA is TGTGCCAGCAGGAGGGAAACTGGGGCCAACGTCCTGACTTTC. This translates into CASRRETGANVLTF.

This clonotype was found a few times. The rearrangement uses TRBV12-3 or TRBV12-4 and TRBJ1-6; D gene uncertain. The germline V and J ends were trimmed by 7 bases and 8 bases, with 15 bases remaining between them. The CDR3 runs 14 residues. CDR3 amino acids: CASTREGAYSPLHF. DNA for the CDR3: TGTGCCAGCACTCGGGAAGGAGCGTATTCACCCCTCCACTTT.

This clonotype came up a few times. V usage is TRBV5-6 and J usage is TRBJ1-2, with a tentative D call TRBD1 (5 bases). This CDR3 has 13 amino acids. Trimming removed 4 bases from V and 6 bases from J, with 13 bases in between. CDR1 and CDR2 from the germline V gene are SGHDT and YYEEEE. The CDR3 sequence is CASSPGLRDGYTF. The CDR3 DNA follows: TGTGCCAGCAGCCCGGGACTAAGAGATGGCTACACCTTC.

This clonotype was counted between two and nine times. V and J are TRBV20-1 and TRBJ1-5; D might be TRBD1 (5 bases). The CDR3 consists of 13 residues. Germline CDR1 and CDR2: DFQATT and SNEGSKA (reference sequence). Between the trimmed V and J ends, which lost 3 bases and 7 bases, there was a span of 13 bases. The CDR3 DNA is TGCAGTGCTAGTTGGCAGGGCGGGCAGCCCCAGCATTTT. Translating gives CSASWQGGQPQHF.

This clonotype was seen more than once but under ten times. The rearrangement joins TRBV12-3 or TRBV12-4 to TRBJ1-5, with D tentatively TRBD1 (6 bases). Trimming cost V 2 bases and J 7 bases, with 12 bases left between them. The CDR3 covers 14 residues. CDR3: CASSLSGARQPQHF. The CDR3 region has the DNA TGTGCCAGCAGTTTATCAGGGGCGAGACAGCCCCAGCATTTT.

This clonotype has a handful of counts. The CDR3 sequence is CASSPLGTMNTEAFF. DNA for the CDR3: TGTGCCAGCAGCCCATTAGGCACGATGAACACTGAAGCTTTCTTT. This sequence joins TRBV5-5 and TRBJ1-1; no definite D call. V lost 4 bases and J 0 bases, leaving 13 bases between the germline ends. This CDR3 contains 15 residues. The germline V gene encodes CDR1 SGHKS and CDR2 YYEKEE (reference sequence).

This clonotype was seen a handful of times. The chain carries TRBV12-3 or TRBV12-4 and TRBJ1-1; 9 bases agree with TRBD1. The length of the CDR3 is 11 residues. Trimming took 1 base from V and 13 from J; bases not matched to a gene: 1. CDR3 in DNA: TGTGCCAGCAGTTTAGGGACAGGGGTTTTCTTT. Translating it yields CASSLGTGVFF.

The chain is built from TRBV14 and TRBJ2-5; possible D gene TRBD2, 5 bases. Germline V gene data show CDR1 as SGHDN and CDR2 as FVKESK. Trimming shortened V by 1 base and J by 4 bases, and 7 bases separated the two germline ends. The CDR3 sequence is 13 residues long. CDR3: CASSQVAGETQYF. The CDR3 DNA sequence: TGTGCCAGCAGCCAAGTCGCGGGAGAGACCCAGTACTTC. Based on the CDR3 plus reference TRBV14 and TRBJ2-5, the full variable domain is EAGVTQFPSHSVIEKGQTVTLRCDPISGHDNLYWYRRVMGKEIKFLLHFVKESKQDESGMPNNRFLAERTGGTYSTLKVQPAELEDSGVYFCASSQVAGETQYFGPGTRLLVL.

The V gene is TRBV20-1, the J gene TRBJ1-5; TRBD1 is a possible D gene (5 bases). Trimming took 4 bases from V and 5 from J, leaving 12 bases between them. The length of the CDR3 is 13 residues. CDR1 is DFQATT and CDR2 is SNEGSKA in the germline V gene (reference sequence). The CDR3 sequence: CSANQGVDQPQHF. The CDR3 region has the DNA TGCAGTGCTAATCAGGGTGTTGATCAGCCCCAGCATTTT.

DNA for the CDR3: TGCAGTGCTGGGGAAACCCAAGAGACCCAGTACTTC. Protein sequence: CSAGETQETQYF. The chain combines TRBV20-1 with TRBJ2-5; D gene ambiguous. Germline CDR1 is DFQATT and CDR2 is SNEGSKA (reference sequence). The CDR3 sequence is 12 residues long. Deletions cut 5 bases from V and 1 base from J, with 8 bases between.